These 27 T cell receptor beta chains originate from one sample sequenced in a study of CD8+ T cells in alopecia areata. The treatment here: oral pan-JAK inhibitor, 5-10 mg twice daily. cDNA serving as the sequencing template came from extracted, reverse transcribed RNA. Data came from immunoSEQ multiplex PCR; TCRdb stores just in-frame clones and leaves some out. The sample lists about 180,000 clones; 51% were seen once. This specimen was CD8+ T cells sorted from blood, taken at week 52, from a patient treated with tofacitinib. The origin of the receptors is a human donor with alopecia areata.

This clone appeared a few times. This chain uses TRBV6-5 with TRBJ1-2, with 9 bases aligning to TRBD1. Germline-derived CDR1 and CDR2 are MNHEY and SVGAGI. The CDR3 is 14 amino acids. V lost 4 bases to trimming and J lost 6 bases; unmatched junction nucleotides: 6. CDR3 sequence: CASSWTGEYDGYTF. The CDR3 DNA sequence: TGTGCCAGCAGTTGGACAGGGGAGTATGATGGCTACACCTTC.

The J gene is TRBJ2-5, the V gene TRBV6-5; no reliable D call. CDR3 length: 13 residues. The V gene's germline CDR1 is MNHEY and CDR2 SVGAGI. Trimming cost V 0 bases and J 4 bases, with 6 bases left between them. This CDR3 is CASSYSPIETQYF. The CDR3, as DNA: TGTGCCAGCAGTTACTCCCCGATAGAGACCCAGTACTTC.

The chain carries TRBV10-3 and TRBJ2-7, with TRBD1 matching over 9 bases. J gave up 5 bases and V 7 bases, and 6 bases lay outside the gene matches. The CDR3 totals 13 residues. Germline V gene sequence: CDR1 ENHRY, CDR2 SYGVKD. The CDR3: CAINTGTGNEQYF. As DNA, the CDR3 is TGTGCCATCAATACCGGGACAGGGAACGAGCAGTACTTC.

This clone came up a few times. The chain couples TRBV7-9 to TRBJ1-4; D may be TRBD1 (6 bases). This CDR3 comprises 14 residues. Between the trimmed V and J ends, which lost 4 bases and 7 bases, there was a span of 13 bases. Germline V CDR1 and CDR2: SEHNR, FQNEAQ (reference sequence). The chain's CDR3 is CASSSGQAVEKLFF. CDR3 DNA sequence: TGTGCCAGCAGCTCGGGACAAGCAGTTGAAAAACTGTTTTTT.

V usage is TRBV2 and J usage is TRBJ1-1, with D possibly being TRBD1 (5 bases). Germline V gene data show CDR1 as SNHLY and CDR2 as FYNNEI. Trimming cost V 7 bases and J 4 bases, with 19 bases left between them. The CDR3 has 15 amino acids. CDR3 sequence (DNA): TGTGCCAGCATCCAGGACACCTGGTTGGGCACTGAAGCTTTCTTT. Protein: CASIQDTWLGTEAFF.

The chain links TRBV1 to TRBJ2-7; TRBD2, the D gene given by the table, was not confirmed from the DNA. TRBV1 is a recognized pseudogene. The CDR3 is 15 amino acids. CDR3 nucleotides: TGCACCAGCTTGGCCTATGCTCCCCTCTACGGGGAGCAGTACTTC. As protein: CTSLAYAPLYGEQYF.

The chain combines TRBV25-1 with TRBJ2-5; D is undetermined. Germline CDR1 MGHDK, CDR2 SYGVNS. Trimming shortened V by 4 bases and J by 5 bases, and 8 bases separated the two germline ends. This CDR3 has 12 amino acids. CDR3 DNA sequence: TGTGCCAGCAGTGTAGTAGTTGAGACCCAGTACTTC. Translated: CASSVVVETQYF.

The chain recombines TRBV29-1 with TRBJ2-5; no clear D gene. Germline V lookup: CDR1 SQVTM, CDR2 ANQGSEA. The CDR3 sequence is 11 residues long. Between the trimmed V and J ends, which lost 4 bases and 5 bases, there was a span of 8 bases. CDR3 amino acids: CSVVEFETQYF. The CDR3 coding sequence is TGCAGCGTTGTAGAATTTGAGACCCAGTACTTC.

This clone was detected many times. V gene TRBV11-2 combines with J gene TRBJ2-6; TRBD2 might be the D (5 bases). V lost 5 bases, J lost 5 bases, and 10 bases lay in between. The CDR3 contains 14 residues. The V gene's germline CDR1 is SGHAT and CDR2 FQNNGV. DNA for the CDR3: TGTGCCAGCAGCGGGCCCGGGAGGGCCAACGTCCTGACTTTC. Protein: CASSGPGRANVLTF. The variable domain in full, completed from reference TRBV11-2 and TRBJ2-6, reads EAGVAQSPRYKIIEKRQSVAFWCNPISGHATLYWYQQILGQGPKLLIQFQNNGVVDDSQLPKDRFSAERLKGVDSTLKIQPAKLEDSAVYLCASSGPGRANVLTFGAGSRLTVL.

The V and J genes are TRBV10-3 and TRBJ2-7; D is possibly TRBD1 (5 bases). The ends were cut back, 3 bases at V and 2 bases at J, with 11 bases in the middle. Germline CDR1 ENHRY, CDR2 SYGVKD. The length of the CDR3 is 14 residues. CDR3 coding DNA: TGTGCCATCAGTGATGAGACAGCAGCCTACGAGCAGTACTTC. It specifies CAISDETAAYEQYF.

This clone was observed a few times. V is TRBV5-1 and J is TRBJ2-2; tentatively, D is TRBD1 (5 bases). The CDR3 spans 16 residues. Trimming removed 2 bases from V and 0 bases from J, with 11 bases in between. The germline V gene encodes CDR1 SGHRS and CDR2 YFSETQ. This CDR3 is CASSLDSPANTGELFF. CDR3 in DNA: TGCGCCAGCAGCTTAGACAGTCCCGCGAACACCGGGGAGCTGTTTTTT.

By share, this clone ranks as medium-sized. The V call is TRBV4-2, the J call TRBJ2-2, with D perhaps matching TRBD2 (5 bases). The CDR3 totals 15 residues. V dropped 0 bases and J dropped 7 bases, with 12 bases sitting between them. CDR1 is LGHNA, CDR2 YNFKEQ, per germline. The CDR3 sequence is CASSQELANSGELFF. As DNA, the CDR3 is TGTGCCAGCAGCCAAGAGTTAGCGAATAGCGGGGAGCTGTTTTTT.

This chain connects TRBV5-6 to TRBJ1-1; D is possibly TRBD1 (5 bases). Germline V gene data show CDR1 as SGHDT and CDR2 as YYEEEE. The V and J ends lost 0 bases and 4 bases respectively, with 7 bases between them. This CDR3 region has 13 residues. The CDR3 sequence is CASSLGGVTEAFF. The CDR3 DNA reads TGTGCCAGCAGCTTGGGAGGGGTCACTGAAGCTTTCTTT.

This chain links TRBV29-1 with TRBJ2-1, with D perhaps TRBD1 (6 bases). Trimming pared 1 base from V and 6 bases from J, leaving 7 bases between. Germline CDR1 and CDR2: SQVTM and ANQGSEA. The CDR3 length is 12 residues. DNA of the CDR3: TGCAGCGTTGAAGCAGGGGTCAATGAGCAGTTCTTC. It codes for CSVEAGVNEQFF.

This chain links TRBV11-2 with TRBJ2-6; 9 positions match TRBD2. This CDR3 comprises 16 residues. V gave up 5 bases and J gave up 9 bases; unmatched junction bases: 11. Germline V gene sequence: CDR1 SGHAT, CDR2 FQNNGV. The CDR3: CASSPNPSGVNNVLTF. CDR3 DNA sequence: TGTGCCAGCAGCCCAAACCCTAGCGGGGTTAACAACGTCCTGACTTTC.

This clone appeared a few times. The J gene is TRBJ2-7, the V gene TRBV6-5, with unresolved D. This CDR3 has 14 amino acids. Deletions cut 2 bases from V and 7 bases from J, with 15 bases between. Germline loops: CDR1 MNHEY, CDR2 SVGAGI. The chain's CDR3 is CASSYGERALEQYF. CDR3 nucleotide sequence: TGTGCCAGCAGTTACGGAGAGAGAGCCCTAGAGCAGTACTTC.

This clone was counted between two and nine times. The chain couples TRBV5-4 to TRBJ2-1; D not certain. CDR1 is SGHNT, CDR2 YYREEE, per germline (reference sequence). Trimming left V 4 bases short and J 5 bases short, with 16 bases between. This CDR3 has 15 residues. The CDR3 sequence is CASSPLGPANNEQFF. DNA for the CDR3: TGTGCCAGCAGCCCCTTAGGGCCGGCCAACAATGAGCAGTTCTTC. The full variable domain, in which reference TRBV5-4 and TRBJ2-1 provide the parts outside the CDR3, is ETGVTQSPTHLIKTRGQQVTLRCSSQSGHNTVSWYQQALGQGPQFIFQYYREEENGRGNFPPRFSGLQFPNYSSELNVNALELDDSALYLCASSPLGPANNEQFFGPGTRLTVL.

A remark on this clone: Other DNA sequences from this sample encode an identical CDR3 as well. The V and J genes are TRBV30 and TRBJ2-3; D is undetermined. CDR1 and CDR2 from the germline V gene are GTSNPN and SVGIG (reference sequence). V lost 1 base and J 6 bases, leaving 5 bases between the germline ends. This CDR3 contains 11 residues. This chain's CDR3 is CAWSGGDTQYF. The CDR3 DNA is TGTGCCTGGAGTGGTGGGGATACGCAGTATTTT. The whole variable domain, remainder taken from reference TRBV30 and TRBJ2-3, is SQTIHQWPATLVQPVGSPLSLECTVEGTSNPNLYWYRQAAGRGLQLLFYSVGIGQISSEVPQNLSASRPQDRQFILSSKKLLLSDSGFYLCAWSGGDTQYFGPGTRLTVL.

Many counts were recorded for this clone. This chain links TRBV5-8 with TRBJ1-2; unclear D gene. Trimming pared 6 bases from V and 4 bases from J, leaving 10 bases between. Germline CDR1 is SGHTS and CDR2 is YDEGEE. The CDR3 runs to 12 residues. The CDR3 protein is CASTKGLYGYTF. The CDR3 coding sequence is TGTGCCAGCACTAAGGGTCTCTATGGCTACACCTTC.

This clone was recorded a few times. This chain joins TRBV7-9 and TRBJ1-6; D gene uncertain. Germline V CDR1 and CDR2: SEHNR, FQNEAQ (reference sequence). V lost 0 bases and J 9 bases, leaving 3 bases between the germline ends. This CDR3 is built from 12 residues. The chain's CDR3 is CASSLAGSPLHF. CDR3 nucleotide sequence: TGTGCCAGCAGCTTAGCTGGTTCACCCCTCCACTTT.

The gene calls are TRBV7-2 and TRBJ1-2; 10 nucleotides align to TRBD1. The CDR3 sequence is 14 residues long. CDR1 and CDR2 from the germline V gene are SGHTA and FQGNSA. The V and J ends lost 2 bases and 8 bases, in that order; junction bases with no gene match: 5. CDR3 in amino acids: CASSLLGTGDGYTF. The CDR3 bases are TGTGCCAGCAGCTTATTAGGGACAGGGGACGGCTACACCTTC.

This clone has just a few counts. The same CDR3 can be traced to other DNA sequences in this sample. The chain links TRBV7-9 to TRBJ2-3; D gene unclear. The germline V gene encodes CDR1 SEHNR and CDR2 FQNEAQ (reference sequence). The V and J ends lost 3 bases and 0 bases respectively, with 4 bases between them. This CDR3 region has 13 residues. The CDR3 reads CASSLGSTDTQYF. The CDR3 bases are TGTGCCAGCAGCTTGGGGAGCACAGATACGCAGTATTTT.

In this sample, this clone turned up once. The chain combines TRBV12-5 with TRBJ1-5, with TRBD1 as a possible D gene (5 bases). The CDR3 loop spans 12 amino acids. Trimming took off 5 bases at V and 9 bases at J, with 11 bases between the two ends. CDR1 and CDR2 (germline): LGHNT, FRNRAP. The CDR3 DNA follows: TGTGCTAGTGGTGGAGATGGGGGGCCCCAGCATTTT. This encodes CASGGDGGPQHF.

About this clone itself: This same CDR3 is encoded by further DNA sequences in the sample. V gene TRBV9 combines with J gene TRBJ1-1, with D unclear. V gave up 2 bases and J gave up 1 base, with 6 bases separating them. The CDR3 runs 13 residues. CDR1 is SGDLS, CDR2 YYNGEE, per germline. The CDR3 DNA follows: TGTGCCAGCAGCGTGGGATCGAACACTGAAGCTTTCTTT. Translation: CASSVGSNTEAFF.

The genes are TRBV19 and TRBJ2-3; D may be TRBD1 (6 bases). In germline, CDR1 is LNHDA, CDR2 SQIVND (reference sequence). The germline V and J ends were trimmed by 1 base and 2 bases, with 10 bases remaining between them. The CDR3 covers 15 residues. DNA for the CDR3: TGTGCCAGTAGTATAGGTACAGGGAACACAGATACGCAGTATTTT. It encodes CASSIGTGNTDTQYF.

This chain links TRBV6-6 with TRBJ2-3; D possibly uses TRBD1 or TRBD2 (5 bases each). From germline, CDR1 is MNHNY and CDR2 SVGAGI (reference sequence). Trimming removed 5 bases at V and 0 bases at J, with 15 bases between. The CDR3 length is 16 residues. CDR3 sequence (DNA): TGTGCCAGCAGTCCACTAGAGGGGCGCAGCACAGATACGCAGTATTTT. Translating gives CASSPLEGRSTDTQYF.

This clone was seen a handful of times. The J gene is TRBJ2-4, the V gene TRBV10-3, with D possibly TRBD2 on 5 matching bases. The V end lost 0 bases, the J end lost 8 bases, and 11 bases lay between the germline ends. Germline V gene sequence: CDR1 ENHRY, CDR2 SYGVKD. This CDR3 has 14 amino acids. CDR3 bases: TGTGCCATCAGTGAGTCGCCCCCCGGGGACATTCAGTACTTC. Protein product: CAISESPPGDIQYF.